This T cell receptor (beta chain) was profiled in a study of shared clonotypes between healthy human individuals. The table came from immunoSEQ multiplex PCR; TCRdb's copy has only in-frame clones and leaves some out. The sample has around 2.1 million clones; around 95% are singletons. Study outcomes and limitations: A small donor pool kept down the genetic and exposure-history diversity that was represented.

With regard to this clone: The antigen remains undetermined.

This CDR3 has 14 residues. With V trimmed by 0 bases and J by 7 bases, 3 bases remained unmatched. The V gene's germline CDR1 is KGHSH and CDR2 LQKENI. What was sequenced was naive CD4+ T cells sorted from blood. Subset noted: CD45RA+ positively selected. This chain uses TRBV18 with TRBJ2-1; 7 bases match TRBD1. The sequence came from a man aged 18 to 29 in good health. The CDR3 DNA follows: TGTGCCAGCTCACCACCCGGGACAGTAAATGAGCAGTTCTTC. Translating it yields CASSPPGTVNEQFF. The whole variable domain, remainder taken from reference TRBV18 and TRBJ2-1, is NAGVMQNPRHLVRRRGQEARLRCSPMKGHSHVYWYRQLPEEGLKFMVYLQKENIIDESGMPKERFSAEFPKEGPSILRIQQVVRGDSAAYFCASSPPGTVNEQFFGPGTRLTVL.